This T cell receptor beta chain is from a study of blood T cell repertoires in COVID-19 (TCRdb year 2020). A note on the overall study: Samples covering the acute and convalescent phases of COVID-19 were provided by collaborators in the United States, Italy and Spain. The prospective study material was composed of cDNA or gDNA derived from T cells, B-cell-depleted T cells, or PBMCs. The dataset comprised deeply sampled blood TCRbeta repertoires from subjects exposed to, actively infected with, or recovered from COVID-19. A freely available public database, intended as a resource for researchers studying the immune response to SARS-CoV-2, is where the repertoires were released. The samples were drawn from two sources: the first 160 participants of the ongoing ImmuneRACE study, and 1,000 to 1,500 subjects contributed by 6 global collaborators. The sample metadata nearly always contained a de-identified subject ID, COVID-19 status, age in years and sex. Where HLA class I and class II types were available, the types were taken from metadata supplied by the sample provider, not from assay-based typing. Results the study describes overall, beyond this receptor: The quantity of clinical and demographic metadata differed by source and by participant and was supplied without curation.

Concerning this clone: The target of this receptor is not known. Per-base qualities were not stored, and no clone one base away is much larger.

TCRbeta CDR3 regions were amplified from genomic DNA by means of the immunoSEQ Assay, a bias-controlled multiplex PCR. As for how the authors treated the data: The number of nucleated cells in each sample was estimated from the amplification of reference gene primers within the assay. To quantify the absolute abundance of each unique TCRbeta CDR3 rearrangement, sequence reads were collapsed and filtered. Productive Simpson clonality was computed per sample as the square root of Simpson's diversity index over productive rearrangements. TCRdb took over this immuneACCESS table, retaining in-frame rearrangements with V and J assigned. Such tables are incomplete; in checked studies, under half of the missing clones stem from an unresolved V gene, and the remainder is unexplained. V, J and clone size were drawn from that table, and D and trimming were deduced from the DNA. The sample table records around 72,000 clones; 91% of these occur just once. The leading ten clones occupy about an eighth of the sample.

The collaborating institutions used their own protocols to collect whole blood in K2EDTA tubes. For TCRbeta analysis, collaborators shipped samples as frozen whole blood, isolated PBMCs, or DNA extracted from either of those sample types. Sequencing was carried out using peripheral blood. The source of this sequence is a human donor with active COVID-19. The donor label of this sample is uncertain.

The DNA sequence is as follows: TGTGCCAGCAGCTTGGACGCACGGGGAATCCACTATGGCTACACCTTC. Translated, it reads CASSLDARGIHYGYTF. Recombination linked TRBV5-6 to TRBJ1-2; no D gene can be assigned with confidence. The junction shows trimming of 0 bases on V and 3 bases on J, plus 15 bases between the germline ends. The cysteine opens and the phenylalanine closes a CDR3 of 16 amino acids. Solely the CDR3 DNA is kept, with 48 bases framed from the first base. Per the germline V gene, SGHDT is the CDR1 and YYEEEE is the CDR2.